This T cell receptor beta chain was identified during a study of response to subunit inactivated influenza vaccine. Study outcomes and limitations: T cells newly recruited by each seasonal influenza vaccination are few, the authors suggested.

This CDR3 spans 18 amino acids. Trimming pared 2 bases from V and 4 bases from J, leaving 22 bases between. This clonotype was seen at least ten times. The antigen is unknown. TCRdb fed the RT-PCR reads into MiXCR, producing one record per CDR3 protein. Seen here are under 550,000 distinct CDR3 sequences, 7.6% observed once, and the top ten hold 10% to 15%. The sample here was PBMCs from blood, taken around 25 months after vaccination. J is TRBJ2-3 and V is TRBV12-3 or TRBV12-4, with D perhaps matching TRBD1 (8 bases). This clonotype was obtained from a man aged 50-75 years who received an inactivated influenza vaccine. DNA for the CDR3: TGTGCCAGCAGTTTATTCGGTCCACAGGGGGGGTTAGCAGATACGCAGTATTTT. Protein product: CASSLFGPQGGLADTQYF.